This T cell receptor (beta chain) is drawn from a study of control samples from healthy donors and cancer patients. Germline V lookup: CDR1 KGHSH, CDR2 LQKENI. The CDR3 spans 14 residues. V lost 4 bases, J lost 2 bases, and 1 base stayed unmatched. Clones were sequenced by immunoSEQ multiplex PCR, and TCRdb holds only the in-frame ones, with some missing. The sample carries 85,000 to 95,000 clones, roughly nine tenths recorded once. Only one count was recorded for this clone. The TCR sequence derives from a woman aged 30 to 39 in good health. J is TRBJ1-1 and V is TRBV18, with 10 bases identical to TRBD1. The specimen was blood. DNA for the CDR3: TGTGCCAGCTCACAGACAGGGGGCAACACTGAAGCTTTCTTT. Its protein is CASSQTGGNTEAFF.